This T cell receptor (beta chain) was identified in a study of control samples from healthy donors and cancer patients. Germline assignment: CDR1 GTSNPN and CDR2 SVGIG (reference sequence). The ends lost 0 bases at V and 6 bases at J; junction bases unmatched: 1. This CDR3 is 13 amino acids long. Libraries were prepared by immunoSEQ multiplex PCR; TCRdb keeps only in-frame clonotypes and omits some of them. The sample records over 150,000 clones, 85% to 95% being singletons. Sequenced sample: blood. The gene calls are TRBV30 and TRBJ1-5; TRBD1 agrees at 8 bases. This TCR derives from a man between 18 and 29 years old in good health. CDR3 coding DNA: TGTGCCTGGAGTGTTGGACAGGGTCAGCCCCAGCATTTT. Its protein is CAWSVGQGQPQHF.